What follows is one T cell receptor (beta chain) and its context. The record originates from a study of cytomegalovirus exposure and HLA in healthy donors. Sequenced by immunoSEQ multiplex PCR; TCRdb stores in-frame clones only, minus some. The sample has some 150,000 clones, about 87% seen once; the top ten hold more than 1.2%. Unmatched junction bases numbered 9, after V lost 1 base and J lost 7 bases. Looked up from germline, CDR1 is SGHAT and CDR2 is FQNNGV. The CDR3 has 16 amino acids. Sequencing was performed on PBMCs. The origin of this receptor is a woman aged 25 to 39 in good health and CMV-seronegative. V usage is TRBV11-2 and J usage is TRBJ2-3; 9 nucleotides agree with TRBD2. CDR3 DNA sequence: TGTGCCAGCAGCTTAGGTTCGATAGCGGGGGCACATACGCAGTATTTT. Its protein product is CASSLGSIAGAHTQYF.